These T cell receptor beta chains were read from a single sample in a study of PD-1 blockade in mismatch repair-deficient tumors. Some clones are missing from TCRdb's copy, which holds only in-frame ones; the method was immunoSEQ multiplex PCR. The sample carries some 16,000 clones, approximately 84% recorded once. Sample: PBMCs, taken 4 weeks after starting pembrolizumab. The receptors here all came from an adult with mismatch repair-deficient cancer. CDR3s include the opening cysteine and the closing phenylalanine or tryptophan. The D gene is left open where the match is weak. Clone size is shown for a subset of rows, as once, few, many or a class of expanded clone.

clone_size	j_call	v_call	d_call	cdr3_nt	cdr3_aa
once	TRBJ1-1	TRBV30	-	TGTGCCTGCGCGAGAGGGGGATGGTACACTGAAGCTTTCTTT	CACARGGWYTEAFF
-	TRBJ2-4	TRBV7-3	TRBD2	TGTGCCAGCAGCATAATGGGGGGGGACATTCAGTACTTC	CASSIMGGDIQYF
-	TRBJ1-4	TRBV4-2	TRBD1	TGTGCCAGCAGCCTCCGGGACAGGAGGACTTCTAATGAAAAACTGTTTTTT	CASSLRDRRTSNEKLFF
-	TRBJ1-2	TRBV5-4	-	TGTGCCAGCAGCCTAGGTGTAGGTGTGTATGGCTACACCTTC	CASSLGVGVYGYTF
few	TRBJ1-2	TRBV25-1	TRBD1	TGTGCCAGCAGTCCTCAGGGGGATGGCTACACCTTC	CASSPQGDGYTF
-	TRBJ2-6	TRBV18	-	TGTGCCAGCTCACCAGCGGTTGCCGGGGCCAACGTCCTGACTTTC	CASSPAVAGANVLTF
-	TRBJ2-7	TRBV28	TRBD2	TGTGCCAGCAGAGAAAGGACTAGCGGGAGCCCCTACGAGCAGTACTTC	CASRERTSGSPYEQYF
-	TRBJ2-1	TRBV19	TRBD1	TGTGCCAGTAGTGCCGACAGGGTAAAAAAGTTCTTC	CASSADRVKKFF
-	TRBJ2-2	TRBV7-9	-	TGTGCCAGCAGCCGGGTTGACGGGGAGCTGTTTTTT	CASSRVDGELFF
-	TRBJ1-2	TRBV7-9	TRBD1	TGTGCCAGCAGCTCACGGACAGGGGCCCCCTTCTATGGCTACACCTTC	CASSSRTGAPFYGYTF
-	TRBJ2-3	TRBV5-1	TRBD2	TGCGCCAGCAGCTTGGATGCGGGGGTCACAGATACGCAGTATTTT	CASSLDAGVTDTQYF
-	TRBJ1-5	TRBV7-9	TRBD1	TGTGCCAGCAGCCGGGGACAGCGCAATCAGCCCCAGCATTTT	CASSRGQRNQPQHF
-	TRBJ2-5	TRBV11-3	TRBD1	TGTGCCAGCAGCCTACACTCCGGGACAGGGGAAGAGACCCAGTACTTC	CASSLHSGTGEETQYF
-	TRBJ1-2	TRBV6-1	TRBD1	TGTGCCAGCAGAGGGACAGGGGTTAAGTATGGCTACACCTTC	CASRGTGVKYGYTF
-	TRBJ2-1	TRBV11-3	-	TGTGCCAGCAGCTTAGGGGGCCTTTACAATGAGCAGTTCTTC	CASSLGGLYNEQFF
few	TRBJ2-7	TRBV28	TRBD1	TGTGCCAGCAGTTTGACAGGGAACGAGCAGTACTTC	CASSLTGNEQYF
-	TRBJ1-6	TRBV27	-	TGTGCCAGCAGTTCGTATCCAGGCGATCCCTTTTCACCCCTCCACTTT	CASSSYPGDPFSPLHF
-	TRBJ2-7	TRBV4-1	-	TGCGCCAGCAGCCAAAACAGGGAGCGCCCCTACGAGCAGTACTTC	CASSQNRERPYEQYF
-	TRBJ2-7	TRBV7-9	-	TGTGCCAGCACCTCAGCGGGACAGGACTACGAGCAGTACTTC	CASTSAGQDYEQYF
-	TRBJ2-5	TRBV20-1	-	TGCAGTGTCCCTATGAGGACCCAGTACTTC	CSVPMRTQYF
-	TRBJ2-7	TRBV7-6	-	TGTGCCAGCAGCTTTTTACTTAGTGAGGGCTACGAGCAGTACTTC	CASSFLLSEGYEQYF
-	TRBJ2-5	TRBV18	-	TGTGCCAGCTCACCAATGGGGCCGGAAGAGACCCAGTACTTC	CASSPMGPEETQYF
-	TRBJ2-2	TRBV27	TRBD2	TGTGCCAGCAAACTTAGCGGGAGGGCCGAAGACGGGGAGCTGTTTTTT	CASKLSGRAEDGELFF
-	TRBJ2-2	TRBV7-2	-	TGTGCCAGCAACTTAGCTGGGCCACTGAACACCGGGGAGCTGTTTTTT	CASNLAGPLNTGELFF
-	TRBJ2-1	TRBV7-3	TRBD1	TGTGCCAGCAGCTTAGGGACAGGGCAGGGGCAGTTCTTC	CASSLGTGQGQFF
-	TRBJ2-1	TRBV18	TRBD2	TGTGCCAGCTCACCATGGGCTAGCGGGAGTTTCGGCAATGAGCAGTTCTTC	CASSPWASGSFGNEQFF
once	TRBJ1-2	TRBV28	-	TGTGCCAGCAGTTTGGGAGGGGAGATCTATGGCTACACCTTC	CASSLGGEIYGYTF
few	TRBJ2-7	TRBV5-1	-	TGCGCCAGCAGTCGGGGGTACGAGCAGTACTTC	CASSRGYEQYF
once	TRBJ2-5	TRBV11-2	TRBD2	TGTGCCAGCAGCCCAGGGACTAGCGGGAGTGTGTTTGGGGAGACCCAGTACTTC	CASSPGTSGSVFGETQYF
-	TRBJ1-1	TRBV18	TRBD1	TGTGCCAGCTCACCAGGGACAGGGGGCACTGAAGCTTTCTTT	CASSPGTGGTEAFF
-	TRBJ2-1	TRBV29-1	TRBD1	TGCAGCGTTGAACCCCAGGGGGCTGAAAGCTCCTACAATGAGCAGTTCTTC	CSVEPQGAESSYNEQFF
-	TRBJ2-1	TRBV5-1	-	TGCGCCAGCAGCTTGGAACACCCCTCCTACAATGAGCAGTTCTTC	CASSLEHPSYNEQFF
-	TRBJ1-1	TRBV5-1	-	TGCGCCAGCAGCTTGCATTATCTGCAGGGACATGAAGCTTTCTTT	CASSLHYLQGHEAFF
few	TRBJ2-7	TRBV2	TRBD1	TGTGCCAGCAGTGGGGCGCGCAGGGGGATCGACGAGCAGTACTTC	CASSGARRGIDEQYF
once	TRBJ1-1	TRBV6-5	TRBD1	TGTGCCAGCAGTAGACAGGGTGCTGAAGCTTTCTTT	CASSRQGAEAFF
-	TRBJ2-7	TRBV6-6	-	TGTGCCAGCAGTTCAAAATTGGGGGCTGGCTACGAGCAGTACTTC	CASSSKLGAGYEQYF
-	TRBJ1-2	TRBV27	TRBD1	TGTGCCAGCAGTTTATCTCCACAGGGGGATGGCTACACCTTC	CASSLSPQGDGYTF
-	TRBJ2-1	TRBV7-3	TRBD2	TGTGCCAGCAGCCTAGCGGGAGGGCAAAATGAGCAGTTCTTC	CASSLAGGQNEQFF
-	TRBJ2-1	TRBV28	TRBD2	TGTGCCAGCAGTTTACCCCTAGCGGCTCTTCGGAATGAGCAGTTCTTC	CASSLPLAALRNEQFF
-	TRBJ2-3	TRBV5-1	TRBD2	TGCGCCAGCAGCTTGGTTCTAGCGGGGAGCACAGATACGCAGTATTTT	CASSLVLAGSTDTQYF
-	TRBJ2-7	TRBV10-3	-	TGTGCCATCAGCCCCCGGGACTCCAAAGAGCAGTACTTC	CAISPRDSKEQYF
-	TRBJ2-3	TRBV11-2	TRBD2	TGTGCCAGCAGCTTAGCGGGTACTAGCGGGAGAACGCAGTATTTT	CASSLAGTSGRTQYF
-	TRBJ2-1	TRBV7-2	TRBD2	TGTGCCAGCAGCTTCCATAGCGGGAGGTCTTCCAATGAGCAGTTCTTC	CASSFHSGRSSNEQFF
-	TRBJ2-1	TRBV11-2	-	TGTGCCAGCAGCTTAGGGTCCGGCTCCTACAATGAGCAGTTCTTC	CASSLGSGSYNEQFF
-	TRBJ1-3	TRBV5-1	-	TGCGCCAGCGCCGCGGCGGGGGGGCCTGGAAACACCATATATTTT	CASAAAGGPGNTIYF
once	TRBJ1-2	TRBV29-1	-	TGCAGCGTAGGAGTCGTTCAGGAGGCAGATGGCTACACCTTC	CSVGVVQEADGYTF
-	TRBJ2-3	TRBV11-3	-	TGTGCCAGCAGTCCCTTCTTGGGCACCTACACAGATACGCAGTATTTT	CASSPFLGTYTDTQYF
-	TRBJ2-2	TRBV15	-	TGTGCCACCAGCACCTACACCGGGGAGCTGTTTTTT	CATSTYTGELFF
-	TRBJ2-5	TRBV7-2	TRBD2	TGTGCCAGCAGCTTAGGAATCCGCGGCGGGGGCCAAGAGACCCAGTACTTC	CASSLGIRGGGQETQYF
-	TRBJ2-1	TRBV7-6	TRBD2	TGTGCCAGCAGCAGAGCCCTAGCGGGCAATGAGCAGTTCTTC	CASSRALAGNEQFF
-	TRBJ2-7	TRBV29-1	TRBD1	TGCAGCGTTTGGGGACAGGGCCGCGAGCAGTACTTC	CSVWGQGREQYF
-	TRBJ1-3	TRBV5-1	-	TGCGCCAGCAGCCCCCAGGGCACTGGAAACACCATATATTTT	CASSPQGTGNTIYF
-	TRBJ2-3	TRBV7-9	-	TGTGCCAGCAGCGACACTAGGGGAGGAGATACGCAGTATTTT	CASSDTRGGDTQYF